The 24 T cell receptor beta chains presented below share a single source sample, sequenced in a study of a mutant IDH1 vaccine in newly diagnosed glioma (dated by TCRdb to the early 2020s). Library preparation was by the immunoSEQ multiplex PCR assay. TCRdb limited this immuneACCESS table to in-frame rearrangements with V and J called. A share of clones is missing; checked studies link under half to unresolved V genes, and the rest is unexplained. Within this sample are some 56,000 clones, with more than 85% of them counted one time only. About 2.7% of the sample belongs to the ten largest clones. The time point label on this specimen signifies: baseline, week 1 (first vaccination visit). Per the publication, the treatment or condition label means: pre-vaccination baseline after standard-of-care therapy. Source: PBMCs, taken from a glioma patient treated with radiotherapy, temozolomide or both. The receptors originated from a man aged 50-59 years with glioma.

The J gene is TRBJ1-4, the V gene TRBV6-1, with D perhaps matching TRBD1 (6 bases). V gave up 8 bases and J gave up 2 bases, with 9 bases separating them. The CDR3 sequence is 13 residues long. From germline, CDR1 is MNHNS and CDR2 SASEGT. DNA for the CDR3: TGTGCCAGCCGGGGGGCTACTAATGAAAAACTGTTTTTT. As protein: CASRGATNEKLFF.

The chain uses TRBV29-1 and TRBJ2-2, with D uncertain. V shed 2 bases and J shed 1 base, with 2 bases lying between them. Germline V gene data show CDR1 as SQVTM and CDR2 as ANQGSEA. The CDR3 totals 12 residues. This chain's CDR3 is CSVEQNTGELFF. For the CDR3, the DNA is TGCAGCGTTGAACAGAACACCGGGGAGCTGTTTTTT.

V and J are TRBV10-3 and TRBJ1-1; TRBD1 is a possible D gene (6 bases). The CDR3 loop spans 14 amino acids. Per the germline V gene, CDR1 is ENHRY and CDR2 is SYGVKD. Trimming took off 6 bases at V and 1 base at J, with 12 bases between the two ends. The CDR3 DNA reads TGTGCCATCAGCGACCCGACAGGGAACACTGAAGCTTTCTTT. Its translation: CAISDPTGNTEAFF.

The CDR3 coding sequence is TGTGCCAGCAGGGTCCTACCGGAAAACTTCTACGAGCAGTACTTC. Its translation: CASRVLPENFYEQYF. The chain joins TRBV6-1 to TRBJ2-7; the D is unclear. Germline V gene lookup returns CDR1 MNHNS and CDR2 SASEGT. Deletions cut 6 bases from V and 3 bases from J, with 18 bases between. The CDR3 is 15 residues long.

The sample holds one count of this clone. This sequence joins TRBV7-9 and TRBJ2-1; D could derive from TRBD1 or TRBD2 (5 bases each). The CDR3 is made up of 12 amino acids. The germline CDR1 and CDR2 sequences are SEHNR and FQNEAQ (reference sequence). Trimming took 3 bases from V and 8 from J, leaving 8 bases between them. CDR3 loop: CASSFGGDEQFF. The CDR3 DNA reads TGTGCCAGCAGCTTTGGGGGAGATGAGCAGTTCTTC. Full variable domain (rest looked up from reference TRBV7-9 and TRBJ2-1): DTGVSQNPRHKITKRGQNVTFRCDPISEHNRLYWYRQTLGQGPEFLTYFQNEAQLEKSRLLSDRFSAERPKGSFSTLEIQRTEQGDSAMYLCASSFGGDEQFFGPGTRLTVL.

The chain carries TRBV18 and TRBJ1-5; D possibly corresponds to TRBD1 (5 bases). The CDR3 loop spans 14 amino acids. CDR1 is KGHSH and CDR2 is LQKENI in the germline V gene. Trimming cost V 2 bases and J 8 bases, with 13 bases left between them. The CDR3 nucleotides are TGTGCCAGCTCACCATCGGGGGGTAGGGAGCCCCAGCATTTT. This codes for CASSPSGGREPQHF.

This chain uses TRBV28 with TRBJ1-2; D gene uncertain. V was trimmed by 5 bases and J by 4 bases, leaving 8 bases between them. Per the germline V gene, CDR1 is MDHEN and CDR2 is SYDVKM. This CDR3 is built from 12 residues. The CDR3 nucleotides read TGTGCCAGCAGTCAAACCGTCTATGGCTACACCTTC. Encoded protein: CASSQTVYGYTF.

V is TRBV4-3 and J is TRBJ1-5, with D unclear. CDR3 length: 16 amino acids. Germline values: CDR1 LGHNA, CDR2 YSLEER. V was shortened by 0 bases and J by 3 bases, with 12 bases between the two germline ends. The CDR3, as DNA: TGCGCCAGCAGCCAAGATCTAAGTCCGGTCAATCAGCCCCAGCATTTT. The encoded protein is CASSQDLSPVNQPQHF.

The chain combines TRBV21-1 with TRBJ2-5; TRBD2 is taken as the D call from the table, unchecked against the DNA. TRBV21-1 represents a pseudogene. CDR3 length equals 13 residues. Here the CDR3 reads CASSEEGGETQYF. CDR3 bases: TGTGCCAGCAGCGAAGAGGGGGGGGAGACCCAGTACTTC.

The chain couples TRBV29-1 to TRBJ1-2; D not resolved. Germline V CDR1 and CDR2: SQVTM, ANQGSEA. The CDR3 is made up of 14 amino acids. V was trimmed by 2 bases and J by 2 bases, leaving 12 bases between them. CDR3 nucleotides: TGCAGCGTTGAAAGGCGTGGAAACAACTATGGCTACACCTTC. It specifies CSVERRGNNYGYTF.

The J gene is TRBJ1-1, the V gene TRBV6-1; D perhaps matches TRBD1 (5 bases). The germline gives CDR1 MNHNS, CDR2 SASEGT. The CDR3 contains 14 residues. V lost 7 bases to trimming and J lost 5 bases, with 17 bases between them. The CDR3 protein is CASNRVRGETEAFF. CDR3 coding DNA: TGTGCCAGCAATAGAGTCCGGGGGGAGACTGAAGCTTTCTTT.

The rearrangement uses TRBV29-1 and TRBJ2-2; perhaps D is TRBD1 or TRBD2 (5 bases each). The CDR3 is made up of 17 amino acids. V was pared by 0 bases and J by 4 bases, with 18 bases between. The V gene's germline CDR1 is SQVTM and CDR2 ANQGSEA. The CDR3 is CSVEDYGTGDPTGELFF. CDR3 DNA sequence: TGCAGCGTTGAAGATTACGGGACGGGCGACCCCACCGGGGAGCTGTTTTTT.

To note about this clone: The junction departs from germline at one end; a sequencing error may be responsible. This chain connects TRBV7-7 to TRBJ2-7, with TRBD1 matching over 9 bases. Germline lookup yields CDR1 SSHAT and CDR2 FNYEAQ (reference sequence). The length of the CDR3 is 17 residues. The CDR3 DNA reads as TGTGCTAGCAGCTTAGAAGGTAGGGACAGGGATTCGGGCGAGCAGTACTTC. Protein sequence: CASSLEGRDRDSGEQYF.

The CDR3 bases are TGTGCCAGCAGCCCCTGGTCGGGCACCGGGGAGCTGTTTTTT. It specifies CASSPWSGTGELFF. The rearrangement uses TRBV6-1 and TRBJ2-2; D gene ambiguous. Germline V gene sequence: CDR1 MNHNS, CDR2 SASEGT. The CDR3 contains 14 residues. Trimming stripped 6 bases from V and 4 bases from J, with 12 bases between.

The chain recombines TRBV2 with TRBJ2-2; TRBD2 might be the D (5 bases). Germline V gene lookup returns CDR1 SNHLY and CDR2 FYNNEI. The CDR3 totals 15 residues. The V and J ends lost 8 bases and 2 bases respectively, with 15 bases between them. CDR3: CASSRRGFNTGELFF. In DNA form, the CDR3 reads TGTGCCAGCTCCCGGAGAGGGTTTAACACCGGGGAGCTGTTTTTT.

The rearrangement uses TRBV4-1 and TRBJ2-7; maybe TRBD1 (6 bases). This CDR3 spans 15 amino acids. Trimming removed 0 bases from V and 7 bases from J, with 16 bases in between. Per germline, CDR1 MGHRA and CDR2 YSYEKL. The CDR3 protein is CASSQDRAGAGEQYF. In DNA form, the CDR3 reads TGCGCCAGCAGCCAAGATAGGGCAGGGGCCGGGGAGCAGTACTTC.

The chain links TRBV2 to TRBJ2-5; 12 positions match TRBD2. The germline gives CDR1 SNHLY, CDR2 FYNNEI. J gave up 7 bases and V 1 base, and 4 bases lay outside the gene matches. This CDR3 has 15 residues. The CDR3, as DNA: TGTGCCAGCAGTGAAGGACTAGCGGGAGTTGGGACCCAGTACTTC. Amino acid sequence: CASSEGLAGVGTQYF.

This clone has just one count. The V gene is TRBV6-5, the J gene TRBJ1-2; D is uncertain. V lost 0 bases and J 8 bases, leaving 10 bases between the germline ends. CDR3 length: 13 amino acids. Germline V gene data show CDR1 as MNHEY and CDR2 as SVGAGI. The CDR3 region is CASSYSEFGGYTF. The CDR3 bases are TGTGCCAGCAGTTACTCGGAGTTCGGGGGCTACACCTTC.

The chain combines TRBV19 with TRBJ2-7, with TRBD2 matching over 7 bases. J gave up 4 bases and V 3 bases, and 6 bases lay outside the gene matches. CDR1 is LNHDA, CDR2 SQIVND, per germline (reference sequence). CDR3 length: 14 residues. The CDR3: CASSMGGSGYEQYF. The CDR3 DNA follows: TGTGCCAGTAGTATGGGAGGGTCTGGGTACGAGCAGTACTTC.

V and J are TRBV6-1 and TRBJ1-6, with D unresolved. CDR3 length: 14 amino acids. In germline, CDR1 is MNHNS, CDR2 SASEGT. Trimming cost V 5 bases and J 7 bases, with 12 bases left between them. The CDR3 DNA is TGTGCCAGCAGTCGACAACTCCTCAATTCACCCCTCCACTTT. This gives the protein CASSRQLLNSPLHF.

The CDR3 DNA reads TGTGCCAGCAGCTTAGGTTTCTCTGGAAACACCATATATTTT. Translated: CASSLGFSGNTIYF. The genes are TRBV7-9 and TRBJ1-3; no definite D call. The V and J ends lost 1 base and 0 bases respectively, with 4 bases between them. Germline V CDR1 and CDR2: SEHNR, FQNEAQ (reference sequence). The CDR3 runs 14 residues.

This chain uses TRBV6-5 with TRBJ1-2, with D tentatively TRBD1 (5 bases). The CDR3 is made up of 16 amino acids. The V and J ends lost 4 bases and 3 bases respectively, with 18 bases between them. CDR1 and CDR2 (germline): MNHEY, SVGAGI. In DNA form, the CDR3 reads TGTGCCAGCAGTTTCCGCAGGGTCCCAACCCACTATGGCTACACCTTC. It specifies CASSFRRVPTHYGYTF.

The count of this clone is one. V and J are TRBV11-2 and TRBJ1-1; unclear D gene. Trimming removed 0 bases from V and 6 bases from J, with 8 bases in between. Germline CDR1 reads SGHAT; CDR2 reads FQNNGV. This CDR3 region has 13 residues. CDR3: CASSLDPRAEAFF. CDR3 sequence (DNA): TGTGCCAGCAGCTTAGATCCCCGGGCTGAAGCTTTCTTT. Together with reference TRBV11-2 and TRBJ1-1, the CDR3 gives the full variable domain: EAGVAQSPRYKIIEKRQSVAFWCNPISGHATLYWYQQILGQGPKLLIQFQNNGVVDDSQLPKDRFSAERLKGVDSTLKIQPAKLEDSAVYLCASSLDPRAEAFFGQGTRLTVV.

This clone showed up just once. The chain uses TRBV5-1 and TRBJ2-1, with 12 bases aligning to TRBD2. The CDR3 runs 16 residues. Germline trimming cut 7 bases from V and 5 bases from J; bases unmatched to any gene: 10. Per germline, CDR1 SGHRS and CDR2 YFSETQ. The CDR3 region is CASGPTRTSGNNEQFF. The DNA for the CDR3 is TGCGCCAGCGGCCCAACTAGGACTAGCGGGAACAATGAGCAGTTCTTC.